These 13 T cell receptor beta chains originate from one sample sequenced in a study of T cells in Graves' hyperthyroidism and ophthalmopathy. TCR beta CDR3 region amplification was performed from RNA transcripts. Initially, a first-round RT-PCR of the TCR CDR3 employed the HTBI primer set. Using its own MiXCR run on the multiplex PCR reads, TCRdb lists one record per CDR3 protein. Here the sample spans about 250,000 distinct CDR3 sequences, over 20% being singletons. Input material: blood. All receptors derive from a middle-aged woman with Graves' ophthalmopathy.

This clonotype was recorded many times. CDR3 loop: CSASAGLLGETQYF. The DNA of the CDR3 is TGCAGTGCTAGTGCGGGACTCTTAGGGGAGACCCAGTACTTC. The gene calls are TRBV20-1 and TRBJ2-5; maybe TRBD2 (6 bases). CDR3 size: 14 residues. V dropped 3 bases and J dropped 5 bases, with 16 bases sitting between them. CDR1 and CDR2 (germline): DFQATT, SNEGSKA (reference sequence).

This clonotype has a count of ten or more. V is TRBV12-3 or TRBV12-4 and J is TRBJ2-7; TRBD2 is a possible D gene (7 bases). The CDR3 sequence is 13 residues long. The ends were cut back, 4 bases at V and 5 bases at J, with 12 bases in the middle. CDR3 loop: CASSWRGGDEQYF. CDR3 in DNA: TGTGCCAGCAGTTGGAGGGGGGGCGACGAGCAGTACTTC.

The CDR3 loop is CASSERGTGPPEQYF. In DNA form, the CDR3 reads TGTGCCAGCAGTGAACGGGGGACAGGTCCCCCCGAGCAGTACTTC. The V call is TRBV25-1, the J call TRBJ2-7; 8 positions agree with TRBD1. The V and J ends lost 2 bases and 6 bases, in that order; junction bases with no gene match: 9. The germline V gene encodes CDR1 MGHDK and CDR2 SYGVNS. The length of the CDR3 is 15 residues.

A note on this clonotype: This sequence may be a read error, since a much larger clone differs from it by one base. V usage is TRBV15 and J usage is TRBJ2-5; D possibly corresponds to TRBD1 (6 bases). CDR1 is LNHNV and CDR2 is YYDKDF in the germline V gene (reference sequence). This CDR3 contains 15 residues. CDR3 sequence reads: CATKSSGDAQETKYF. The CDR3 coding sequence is TGTGCCACCAAGAGCTCAGGGGATGCCCAAGAGACCAAGTACTTC. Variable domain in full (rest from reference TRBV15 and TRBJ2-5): DAMVIQNPRYQVTQFGKPVTLSCSQTLNHNVMYWYQQKSSQAPKLLFHYYDKDFNNEADTPDNFQSRRPNTSFCFLDIRSPGLGDTAMYLCATKSSGDAQETKYFGPGTRLLVL.

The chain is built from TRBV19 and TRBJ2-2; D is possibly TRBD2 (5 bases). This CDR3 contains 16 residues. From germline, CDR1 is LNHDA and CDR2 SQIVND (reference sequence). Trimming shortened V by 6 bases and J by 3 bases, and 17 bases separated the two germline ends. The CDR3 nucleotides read TGTGCCAGTAGGTCCGCGCCCCCACTAGACACCGGGGAGCTGTTTTTT. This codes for CASRSAPPLDTGELFF.

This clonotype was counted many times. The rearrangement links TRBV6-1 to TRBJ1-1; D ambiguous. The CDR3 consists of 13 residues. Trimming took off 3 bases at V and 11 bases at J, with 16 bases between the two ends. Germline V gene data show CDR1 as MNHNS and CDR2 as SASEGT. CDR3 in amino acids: CASSDLSWIGAFF. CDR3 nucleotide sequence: TGTGCCAGCAGTGACCTTTCTTGGATCGGGGCTTTCTTT.

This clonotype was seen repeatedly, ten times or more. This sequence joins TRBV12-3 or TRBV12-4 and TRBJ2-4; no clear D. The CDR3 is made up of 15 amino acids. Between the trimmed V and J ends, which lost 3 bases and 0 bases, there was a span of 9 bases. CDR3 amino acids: CASSFLEGAKNIQYF. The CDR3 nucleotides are TGTGCCAGCAGTTTCTTAGAAGGAGCCAAAAACATTCAGTACTTC.

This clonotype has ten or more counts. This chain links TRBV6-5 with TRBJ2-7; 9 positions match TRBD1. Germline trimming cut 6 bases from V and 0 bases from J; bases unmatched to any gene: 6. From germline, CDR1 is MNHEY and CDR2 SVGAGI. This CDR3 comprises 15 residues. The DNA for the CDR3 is TGTGCCAGCAGAACCGGGACAGGGTCCTCCTACGAGCAGTACTTC. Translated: CASRTGTGSSYEQYF.

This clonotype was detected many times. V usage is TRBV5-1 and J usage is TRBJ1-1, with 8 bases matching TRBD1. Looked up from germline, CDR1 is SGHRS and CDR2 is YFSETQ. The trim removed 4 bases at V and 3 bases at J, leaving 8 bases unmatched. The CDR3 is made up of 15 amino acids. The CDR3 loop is CASSPRDRLDTEAFF. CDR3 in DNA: TGCGCCAGCAGCCCCCGGGACAGGTTGGACACTGAAGCTTTCTTT.

CDR3 residues: CASRRQYEQYF. DNA for the CDR3: TGTGCCAGCAGAAGACAATACGAGCAGTACTTC. The rearrangement links TRBV6-4 to TRBJ2-7; D ambiguous. The CDR3 has 11 amino acids. Trimming took 6 bases from V and 4 from J, leaving 7 bases between them. Germline CDR1 reads MRHNA; CDR2 reads SNTAGT.

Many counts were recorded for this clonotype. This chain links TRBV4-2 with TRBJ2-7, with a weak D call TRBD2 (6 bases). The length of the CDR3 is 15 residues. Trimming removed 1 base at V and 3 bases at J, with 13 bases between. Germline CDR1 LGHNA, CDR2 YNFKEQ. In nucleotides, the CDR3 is TGTGCCAGCAGCCAAGGGGGCGGAGGGGACTACGAGCAGTACTTC. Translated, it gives CASSQGGGGDYEQYF.

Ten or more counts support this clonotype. CDR3 bases: TGTGCCAGCAGCTTGGGGGACAGGGGGGCGACTGAAGCTTTCTTT. This gives the protein CASSLGDRGATEAFF. The gene calls are TRBV5-5 and TRBJ1-1; 11 bases fit TRBD1. Germline V CDR1 and CDR2: SGHKS, YYEKEE (reference sequence). J gave up 5 bases and V 0 bases, and 3 bases lay outside the gene matches. The CDR3 spans 15 residues.

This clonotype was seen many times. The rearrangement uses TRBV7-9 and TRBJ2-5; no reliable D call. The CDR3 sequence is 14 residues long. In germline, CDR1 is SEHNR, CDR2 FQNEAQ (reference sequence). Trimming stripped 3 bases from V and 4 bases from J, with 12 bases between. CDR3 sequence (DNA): TGTGCCAGCAGCTTGTCCGGACGGACAGAGACCCAGTACTTC. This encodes CASSLSGRTETQYF.